The clone carrying this T cell receptor (beta chain) was seen repeatedly, ten times or more. This record belongs to a study of T cells in Graves' hyperthyroidism and ophthalmopathy. The ends were cut back, 4 bases at V and 0 bases at J, with 11 bases in the middle. CDR3 length equals 14 residues. Germline CDR1 SGHRS, CDR2 YFSETQ. Amplification yielded TCR beta CDR3 regions, with RNA transcripts as the source. TCR CDR3 regions were first amplified by RT-PCR with HTBI primers. TCRdb redid the calling of the multiplex PCR reads with MiXCR, one entry per CDR3 protein. The sample contains around 350,000 distinct CDR3 sequences, roughly 19% of which appear only once.

This TCR was recovered from a woman in her late teens or twenties with Graves' hyperthyroidism. The sample comprised blood. V usage is TRBV5-1 and J usage is TRBJ2-7, with D possibly matching TRBD1 (6 bases). CDR3 in amino acids: CASSRQDSSYEQYF. CDR3 sequence (DNA): TGCGCCAGCAGCAGACAGGACAGCTCCTACGAGCAGTACTTC. Based on the CDR3 plus reference TRBV5-1 and TRBJ2-7, the full variable domain is KAGVTQTPRYLIKTRGQQVTLSCSPISGHRSVSWYQQTPGQGLQFLFEYFSETQRNKGNFPGRFSGRQFSNSRSEMNVSTLELGDSALYLCASSRQDSSYEQYFGPGTRLTVT.